This T cell receptor beta chain was identified in a study of T cell responses to AZD1222 COVID-19 vaccine. Some clones are missing from TCRdb's copy, which holds only in-frame ones; the method was immunoSEQ multiplex PCR. The repertoire holds about 130,000 clones, roughly 89% seen once, with 1.9% in the top ten. The sequenced sample was peripheral blood, obtained on day 0 of AZD1222 vaccination. The TCR originated in an adult in good health.

The CDR3 loop reads CASSLARGLGLVGELFF. CDR3 sequence (DNA): TGTGCCAGCAGCTTAGCACGGGGCCTTGGTTTGGTCGGGGAGCTGTTTTTT. The rearrangement joins TRBV7-2 to TRBJ2-2; D possibly uses TRBD1 or TRBD2 (5 bases each). The V gene lost 0 bases and the J gene lost 7 bases, with 18 bases spanning the gap. Germline V gene sequence: CDR1 SGHTA, CDR2 FQGNSA. This CDR3 has 17 amino acids. Full variable domain (outside the CDR3, taken from reference TRBV7-2 and TRBJ2-2): GAGVSQSPSNKVTEKGKDVELRCDPISGHTALYWYRQSLGQGLEFLIYFQGNSAPDKSGLPSDRFSAERTGGSVSTLTIQRTQQEDSAVYLCASSLARGLGLVGELFFGEGSRLTVL.